The entry below gives a single T cell receptor (beta chain) sequence along with its context. What it recognizes is unknown. This entry comes from a study of T cell responses to AZD1222 COVID-19 vaccine. On the study more broadly: Second doses were pooled across both intervals (about 4 or about 12 weeks).

TCRdb keeps only in-frame clones here, not all; method: immunoSEQ multiplex PCR. Of about 140,000 clones detected, roughly 92% appear once; the ten largest clones hold over 1.3%. The study's findings and limits: Regions left unmutated in variants are reportedly the target of nearly half of spike-specific TCRs.

CDR3 length: 16 amino acids. The J segment lost 8 bases and the V segment lost 4 bases, leaving 13 bases of the junction unmatched. Looked up from germline, CDR1 is SGDLS and CDR2 is YYNGEE. The rearrangement links TRBV9 to TRBJ2-1; 9 bases fit TRBD2. The material was peripheral blood, obtained on day 0 of AZD1222 vaccination. The sequence came from an adult in good health. The CDR3 nucleotides are TGTGCCAGCAGCCCCTCTCCGGCTAGCGGGGCCCATGAGCAGTTCTTC. It specifies CASSPSPASGAHEQFF.